This T cell receptor (beta chain) is from a study of OX40 agonist ivuxolimab in advanced cancers. With respect to the entire study: Ivuxolimab was an agonistic, fully human IgG2 monoclonal antibody directed against OX40 (CD134), a costimulatory receptor. Intravenous ivuxolimab was administered to patients every 2 weeks at six dose levels: 0.01, 0.1, 0.3, 1.5, 3 and 10 mg/kg. Of the approximately 54 dose-escalation patients, hepatocellular carcinoma was present in roughly 19, melanoma in some 15, renal cell carcinoma in 9 and head and neck cancer in 9. In the dose-escalation cohort, approximately 82% of patients were male, and the mean age was 60 years with a range of roughly 20 to 79. Patients were allowed to have had prior anti-PD-1, anti-PD-L1 or anti-CTLA-4 therapy, and roughly 40% of the dose-escalation patients had previously received checkpoint inhibitors. Partial responses were achieved by three dose-escalation patients, of whom one had hepatocellular carcinoma and two had cutaneous melanoma. The purpose of peripheral TCRbeta sequencing was to test whether ivuxolimab changed TCR sequence diversity and led to clonal T-cell expansion. The paper covers the monotherapy dose-escalation part of the phase I ivuxolimab trial, which included N ≈ 50 patients.

Concerning this clone: This receptor's antigen is unknown. The record has no base qualities; no much larger clone is one base away.

For sequencing of the TCRbeta CDR3 region, genomic DNA was extracted from the sorted cells. The immunoSEQ Assay was used for sequencing of TCRbeta CDR3 regions. TCRdb holds this immuneACCESS table with in-frame rearrangements only. Some clones are missing; in checked studies, unresolved V genes explain under half, and the rest has no known cause. This sample comprises roughly 61,000 clones, approximately 89% of them detected only once. Approximately 3.5% of the sample lies in the top ten. Study-wide findings and limitations: In the 0.1-3.0 mg/kg groups, partial responders were among the patients with the lowest normalized peripheral clonal expansion, particularly in CD8+ T cells. Low levels of normalized T-cell clonal expansion were also seen in some nonresponding patients. Which antigens the clonally expanded peripheral T cells were specific for was not determined. At doses of 0.1 to 3.0 mg/kg, clonal expansion of both CD4+ and CD8+ blood T cells was observed from baseline to week 6. After ivuxolimab, CD8+ T cells had more expanded clones than CD4+ T cells on average.

V is cut back by 4 bases and J by 3 bases, with 9 bases in the junction unmatched. The CDR3 has 18 amino acids, counting the end cysteine and phenylalanine. The CDR3 DNA has 54 bases and is translated from base 1. Via the germline V gene (reference sequence), CDR1 is SEHNR and CDR2 FQNEAQ. The trial excluded patients who had a history of autoimmune disease or were on systemic immunosuppression. Peripheral blood for TCR sequencing was collected from all dose cohorts at baseline, on cycle 4 day 1, and on cycle 7 day 1. The samples were drawn from a first-in-human, open-label, multicenter phase I dose-escalation trial of ivuxolimab. Adults with locally advanced or metastatic head and neck squamous cell, hepatocellular, melanoma or renal cell carcinoma were enrolled in the trial. CD4+ and CD8+ T cells were sorted separately from peripheral blood before TCR sequencing.

The receptor was isolated from an adult with an advanced solid tumor such as melanoma, head and neck, liver or kidney cancer. Rearrangement joined TRBV7-9 to TRBJ2-3, and 14 bases in between align with TRBD2. The sample was CD4+ or CD8+ T cells sorted from blood, taken in a trial of the OX40 agonist ivuxolimab. The nucleotide sequence reads as follows: TGTGCCAGCAGCTCCATGGGACTAGCGGGAGTAGAGACAGATACGCAGTATTTT. This is translated as CASSSMGLAGVETDTQYF.